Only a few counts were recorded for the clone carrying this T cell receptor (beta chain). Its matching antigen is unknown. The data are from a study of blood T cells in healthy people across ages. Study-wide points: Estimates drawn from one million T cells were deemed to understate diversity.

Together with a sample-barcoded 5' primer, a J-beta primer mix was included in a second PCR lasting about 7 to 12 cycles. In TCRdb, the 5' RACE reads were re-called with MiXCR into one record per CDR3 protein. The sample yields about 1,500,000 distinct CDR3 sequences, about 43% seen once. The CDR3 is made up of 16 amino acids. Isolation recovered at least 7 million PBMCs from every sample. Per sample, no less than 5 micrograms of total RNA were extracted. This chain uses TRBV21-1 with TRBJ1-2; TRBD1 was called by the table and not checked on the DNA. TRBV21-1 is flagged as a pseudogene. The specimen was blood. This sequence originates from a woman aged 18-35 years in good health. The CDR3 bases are TGTGCCAGCAGCAAAGTTTGGGACAGGAGGGAGGATGGCTACACCTTC. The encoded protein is CASSKVWDRREDGYTF.